This TCR beta chain derives from a study of CD8 T cells in ankylosing spondylitis. TCRdb fed the 5' RACE reads into MiXCR, producing one record per CDR3 protein. Of about 310,000 distinct CDR3 sequences detected, 20% to 25% appear once; the ten largest clones hold 3% to 4%. The V segment lost 4 bases and the J segment 0 bases; nucleotides outside the gene matches: 5. The CDR3 consists of 16 residues. Germline values: CDR1 SGHDT, CDR2 YYEEEE. The receptor was derived from a female donor with ankylosing spondylitis or in good health (not recorded which). Sequenced sample: blood, either unsorted or a sorted T cell fraction (not recorded which). V usage is TRBV5-6 and J usage is TRBJ2-1, with 9 bases identical to TRBD1. The CDR3 sequence: CASSPGTGSSYNEQFF. The CDR3 DNA reads TGTGCCAGCAGCCCGGGGACAGGGAGCTCCTACAATGAGCAGTTCTTC.